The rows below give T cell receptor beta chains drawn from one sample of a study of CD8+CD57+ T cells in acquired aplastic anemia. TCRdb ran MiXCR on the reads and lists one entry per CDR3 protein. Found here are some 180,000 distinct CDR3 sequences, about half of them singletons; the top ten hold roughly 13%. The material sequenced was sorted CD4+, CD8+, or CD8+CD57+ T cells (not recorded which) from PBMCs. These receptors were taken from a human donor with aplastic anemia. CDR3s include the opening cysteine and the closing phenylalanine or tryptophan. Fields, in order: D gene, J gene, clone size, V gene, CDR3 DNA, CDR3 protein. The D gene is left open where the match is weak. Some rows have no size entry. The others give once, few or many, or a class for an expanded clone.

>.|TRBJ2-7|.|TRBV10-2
TGCGCCAGCAGGGTCAGGGGTTCCTACGAGCAGTACTTC
CASRVRGSYEQYF
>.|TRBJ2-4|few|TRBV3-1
TGTGCCAGCAGCCACGCCGGGACATTTCTTCAGTACTTC
CASSHAGTFLQYF
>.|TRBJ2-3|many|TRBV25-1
TGTGCCAGCAGTGAATTCAGAGACACAGATACGCAGTATTTT
CASSEFRDTDTQYF
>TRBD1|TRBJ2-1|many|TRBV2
TGTGCCAGCAATAGGCAGGGGGATCGAGGCGAGCAGTTCTTC
CASNRQGDRGEQFF
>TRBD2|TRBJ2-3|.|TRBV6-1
TGTGCCAGCAGAATACTAGCGGGGGGGCCCGGCACAGATACGCAGTATTTT
CASRILAGGPGTDTQYF
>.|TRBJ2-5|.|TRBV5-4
TGTGCCTGCGGGGCGCCCTTTCCTGAGACCCAGTACTTC
CACGAPFPETQYF
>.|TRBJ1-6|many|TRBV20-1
TGCAGTGCTAGAGATGGGGGGGGAAAATATAATTCACCCCTCCACTTT
CSARDGGGKYNSPLHF
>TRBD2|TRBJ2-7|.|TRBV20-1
TGCAGTGCTAGAGTTAGCGGGGGGTTCTACGAGCAGTACTTC
CSARVSGGFYEQYF
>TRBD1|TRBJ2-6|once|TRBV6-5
TGTGCCAGCAGTTCACCGGACAGGGGATCTGGGGCCAACGTCCTGACTTTC
CASSSPDRGSGANVLTF
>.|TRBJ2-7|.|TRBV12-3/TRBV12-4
TGTGCCAGCAGTCCCGACGGGTCCTACGAGCAGTACTTC
CASSPDGSYEQYF
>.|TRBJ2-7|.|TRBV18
TGTGCCAGCTCACCAATACAGGCTTCCTACGAGCAGTACTTC
CASSPIQASYEQYF
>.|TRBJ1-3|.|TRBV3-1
TGTGCCAGCAGCCAAGGGAACAGAATCTCTGGAAACACCATATATTTT
CASSQGNRISGNTIYF
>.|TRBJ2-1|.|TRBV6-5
TGTGCCAGCAGTTACGTAAGGGGAGGAGGGAATGAGCAGTTCTTC
CASSYVRGGGNEQFF
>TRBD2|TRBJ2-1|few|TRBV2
TGCGCCAGCAGTCCCGGGACTAGCGGGACCAATGAGCAGTTCTTC
CASSPGTSGTNEQFF
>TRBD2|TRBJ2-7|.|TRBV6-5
TGTGCCAGCAGTTACTCGCGGGGGGGCTTCAGGTCCTACGAGCAGTACTTC
CASSYSRGGFRSYEQYF
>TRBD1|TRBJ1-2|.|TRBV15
TGTGCCACCAGCGGCGGGACAGTGTATGGCTACACCTTC
CATSGGTVYGYTF
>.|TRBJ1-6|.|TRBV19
TGTGCCAGTAGAACCCACACAGGATATAATTCACCCCTCCACTTT
CASRTHTGYNSPLHF
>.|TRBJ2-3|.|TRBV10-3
TGTGCCATCAGTCGCTCGTGGGCAGGAGTGCTGGATACGCAGTATTTT
CAISRSWAGVLDTQYF
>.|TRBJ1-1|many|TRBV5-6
TGTGCCAGCAGCGGTGTGATGACACGACTACACACTGAAGCTTTCTTT
CASSGVMTRLHTEAFF
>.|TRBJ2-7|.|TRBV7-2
TGTGCCAGCAGCTTACGCAAGGTCTACGAGCAGTACTTC
CASSLRKVYEQYF
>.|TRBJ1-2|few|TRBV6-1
TGTGCCAGCAGTGAGGGGGGTACAGACATCTATGGCTACACCTTC
CASSEGGTDIYGYTF
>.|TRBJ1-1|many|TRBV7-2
TGTGCCAGCAGCCTGGGACAAGATGAAGCTTTCTTT
CASSLGQDEAFF
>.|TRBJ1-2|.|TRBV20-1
TGCAGTGTCCCGGGACTCCGGGCCGGCTATGGCTACACCTTC
CSVPGLRAGYGYTF
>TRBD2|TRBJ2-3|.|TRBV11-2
TGTGCCAGCAGCTTAGGTCTAGCGGGGTGGGGTACGCAGTATTTT
CASSLGLAGWGTQYF
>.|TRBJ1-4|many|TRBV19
TGTGCCAGTAGTACTTCCACCGCGGCCGCAACTAATGAAAAACTGTTTTTT
CASSTSTAAATNEKLFF
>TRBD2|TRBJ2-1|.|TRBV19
TGTGCCAGTAGTATAGTAGGCGGGGGCAATGAGCAGTTCTTC
CASSIVGGGNEQFF
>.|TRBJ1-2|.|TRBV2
TGTGCCAGCAGGTCCGGGGGAGACTCTAACTATGGCTACACCTTC
CASRSGGDSNYGYTF